Following are 5 T cell receptor beta chains from one sample sequenced in a study of identical twins. One entry per CDR3 protein, called by TCRdb with MiXCR from the 5' RACE reads. The sample contains approximately 590,000 distinct CDR3 sequences, approximately 9.6% of which appear only once. These same data were also listed under a study on yellow fever vaccine responses in identical twins.

Sequenced: PBMCs. The receptors here all came from a woman aged 18-35 years in good health.

This clonotype showed up just a few times. The rearrangement joins TRBV20-1 to TRBJ2-5; TRBD1 matches at 9 bases. The CDR3 runs to 16 residues. Trimming took 1 base from V and 1 from J; bases not matched to a gene: 7. Germline lookup yields CDR1 DFQATT and CDR2 SNEGSKA (reference sequence). CDR3 region: CSARVGQGSVQETQYF. CDR3 coding DNA: TGCAGTGCTAGAGTTGGACAGGGGTCCGTCCAAGAGACCCAGTACTTC.

The chain employs TRBV5-1 and TRBJ2-6; D gene unclear. This CDR3 comprises 17 residues. CDR1 is SGHRS and CDR2 is YFSETQ in the germline V gene. V was cut by 0 bases and J by 0 bases, with 10 bases left in between. The CDR3 DNA reads as TGCGCCAGCAGCTTGGGGCAGGCCAGCTCTGGGGCCAACGTCCTGACTTTC. It specifies CASSLGQASSGANVLTF.

This chain connects TRBV29-1 to TRBJ2-7; D may be TRBD1 or TRBD2 (7 bases each). The CDR3 is 12 residues long. Trimming removed 7 bases from V and 4 bases from J, with 14 bases in between. The germline CDR1 and CDR2 sequences are SQVTM and ANQGSEA. CDR3 in amino acids: CSAQGRGYEQYF. The DNA for the CDR3 is TGCAGCGCACAGGGGCGGGGGTACGAGCAGTACTTC.

The rearrangement uses TRBV5-1 and TRBJ2-6; 7 positions agree with TRBD1. The CDR3 loop spans 16 amino acids. CDR1 is SGHRS, CDR2 YFSETQ, per germline. V lost 5 bases and J lost 4; bases outside the gene matches: 9. CDR3 sequence reads: CASSRLQGSGANVLTF. CDR3 bases: TGCGCCAGCAGTCGACTACAGGGGAGCGGGGCCAACGTCCTGACTTTC.

This clonotype has ten or more counts. J is TRBJ2-1 and V is TRBV5-1, with D tentatively TRBD2 (5 bases). Germline CDR1 and CDR2: SGHRS and YFSETQ. The CDR3 contains 13 residues. Trimming took off 2 bases at V and 5 bases at J, with 8 bases between the two ends. The CDR3: CASSFEGDNEQFF. CDR3 coding DNA: TGCGCCAGCAGCTTTGAGGGTGACAATGAGCAGTTCTTC.